This T cell receptor (beta chain) emerged from a study of blood T cell repertoires in COVID-19. Study at large: The samples span acute and convalescent COVID-19 from the United States, Italy and Spain. In each case, the material was cDNA or gDNA derived from T cells, B-cell-depleted T cells, or PBMCs.

TCRdb's copy holds only in-frame clones and misses some; the assay was immunoSEQ multiplex PCR. The table includes 150,000 to 200,000 clones, 80% to 90% detected once. The CDR3 consists of 17 residues. This clone was counted between two and nine times. V and J are TRBV12-1 and TRBJ2-2; TRBD2 was called by the table and not checked on the DNA. TRBV12-1 is a pseudogene locus. The material sequenced was peripheral blood. This receptor was taken from a man aged 50 to 60 with active or convalescent COVID-19. CDR3 in amino acids: CASSFTAGGLYTGELFF. CDR3 nucleotide sequence: TGTGCCAGCAGCTTTACAGCGGGAGGCTTGTACACCGGGGAGCTGTTTTTT.